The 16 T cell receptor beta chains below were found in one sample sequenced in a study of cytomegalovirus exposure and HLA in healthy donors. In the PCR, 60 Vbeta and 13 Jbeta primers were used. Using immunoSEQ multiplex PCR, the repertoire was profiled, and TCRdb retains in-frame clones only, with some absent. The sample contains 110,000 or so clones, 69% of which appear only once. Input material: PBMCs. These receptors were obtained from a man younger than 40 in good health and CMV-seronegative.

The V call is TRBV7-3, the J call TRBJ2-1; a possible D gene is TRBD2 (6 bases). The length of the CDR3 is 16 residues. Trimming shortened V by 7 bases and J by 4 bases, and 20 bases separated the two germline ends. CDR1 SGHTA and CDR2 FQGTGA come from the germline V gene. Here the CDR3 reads CASTAGRLTSYNEQFF. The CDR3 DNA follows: TGTGCCAGCACGGCGGGGCGGCTCACCTCATACAATGAGCAGTTCTTC.

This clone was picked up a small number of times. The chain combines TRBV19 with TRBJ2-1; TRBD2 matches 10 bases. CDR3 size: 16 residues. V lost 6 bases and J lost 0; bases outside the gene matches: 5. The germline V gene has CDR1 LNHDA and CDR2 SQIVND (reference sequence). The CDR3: CASSPRTSGSYNEQFF. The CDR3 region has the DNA TGTGCCAGTAGCCCTCGGACTAGCGGCTCCTACAATGAGCAGTTCTTC.

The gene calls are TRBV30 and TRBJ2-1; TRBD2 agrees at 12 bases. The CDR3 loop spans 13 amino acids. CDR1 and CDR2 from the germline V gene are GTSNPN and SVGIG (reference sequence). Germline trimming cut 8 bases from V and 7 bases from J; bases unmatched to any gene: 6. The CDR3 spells CAQTSGSINEQFF. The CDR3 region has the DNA TGTGCCCAGACTAGCGGGAGTATAAATGAGCAGTTCTTC. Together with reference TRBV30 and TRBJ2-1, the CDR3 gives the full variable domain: SQTIHQWPATLVQPVGSPLSLECTVEGTSNPNLYWYRQAAGRGLQLLFYSVGIGQISSEVPQNLSASRPQDRQFILSSKKLLLSDSGFYLCAQTSGSINEQFFGPGTRLTVL.

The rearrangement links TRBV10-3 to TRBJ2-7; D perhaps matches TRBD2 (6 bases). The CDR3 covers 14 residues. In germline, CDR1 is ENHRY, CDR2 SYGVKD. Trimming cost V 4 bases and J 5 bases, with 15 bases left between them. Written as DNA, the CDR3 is TGTGCCATCAGTGGGGACTCCGGAGAGAACGAGCAGTACTTC. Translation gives CAISGDSGENEQYF.

The chain's CDR3 is CASRGQADNEKLFF. The CDR3 region has the DNA TGTGCCAGCAGAGGACAGGCGGATAATGAAAAACTGTTTTTT. The V and J genes are TRBV27 and TRBJ1-4, with TRBD1 matching over 7 bases. The CDR3 loop spans 14 amino acids. CDR1 and CDR2 (germline): MNHEY, SMNVEV (reference sequence). J gave up 4 bases and V 6 bases, and 5 bases lay outside the gene matches.

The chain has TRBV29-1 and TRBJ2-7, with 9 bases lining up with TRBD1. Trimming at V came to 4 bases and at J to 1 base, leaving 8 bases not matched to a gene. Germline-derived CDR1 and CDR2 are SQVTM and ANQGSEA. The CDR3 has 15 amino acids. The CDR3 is CSVVKRDRVSYEQYF. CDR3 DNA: TGCAGCGTTGTAAAACGGGACAGGGTGTCCTACGAGCAGTACTTC.

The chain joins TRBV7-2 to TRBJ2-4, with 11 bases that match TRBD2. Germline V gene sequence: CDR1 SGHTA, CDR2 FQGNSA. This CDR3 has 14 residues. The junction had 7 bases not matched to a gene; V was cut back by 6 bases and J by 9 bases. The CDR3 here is CASRGGLAGGIQYF. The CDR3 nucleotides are TGTGCCAGCAGAGGAGGACTAGCGGGCGGCATTCAGTACTTC.

The DNA for the CDR3 is TGTGCCAGTAGTAAAACAGGGGGCTCCTACGAGCAGTACTTC. Translation gives CASSKTGGSYEQYF. The chain links TRBV19 to TRBJ2-7, with 8 positions matching TRBD1. CDR3 size: 14 residues. The germline CDR1 and CDR2 sequences are LNHDA and SQIVND (reference sequence). Trimming took 4 bases from V and 0 from J; bases not matched to a gene: 2. The variable domain in full, with the rest retrieved from reference TRBV19 and TRBJ2-7, is DGGITQSPKYLFRKEGQNVTLSCEQNLNHDAMYWYRQDPGQGLRLIYYSQIVNDFQKGDIAEGYSVSREKKESFPLTVTSAQKNPTAFYLCASSKTGGSYEQYFGPGTRLTVT.

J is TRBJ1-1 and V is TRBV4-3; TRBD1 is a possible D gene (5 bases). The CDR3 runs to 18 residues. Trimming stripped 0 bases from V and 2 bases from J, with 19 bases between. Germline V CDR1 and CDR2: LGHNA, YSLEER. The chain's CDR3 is CASSQDPPPRGSNTEAFF. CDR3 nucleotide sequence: TGCGCCAGCAGCCAAGATCCCCCCCCAAGGGGTAGTAACACTGAAGCTTTCTTT.

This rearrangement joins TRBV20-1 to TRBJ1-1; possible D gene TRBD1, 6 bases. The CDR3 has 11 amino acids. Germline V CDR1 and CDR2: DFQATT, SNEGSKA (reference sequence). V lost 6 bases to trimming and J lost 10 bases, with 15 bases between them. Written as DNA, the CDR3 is TGCAGTGCAAAGTTGGCAGGGGCAGCTTTCTTT. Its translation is CSAKLAGAAFF.

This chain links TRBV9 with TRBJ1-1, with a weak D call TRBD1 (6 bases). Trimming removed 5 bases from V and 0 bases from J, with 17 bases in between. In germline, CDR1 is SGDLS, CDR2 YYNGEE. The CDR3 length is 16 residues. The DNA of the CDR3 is TGTGCCAGCAGAAAGGCGATACAGGGCCTGAACACTGAAGCTTTCTTT. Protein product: CASRKAIQGLNTEAFF. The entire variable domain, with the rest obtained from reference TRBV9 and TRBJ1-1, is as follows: DSGVTQTPKHLITATGQRVTLRCSPRSGDLSVYWYQQSLDQGLQFLIQYYNGEERAKGNILERFSAQQFPDLHSELNLSSLELGDSALYFCASRKAIQGLNTEAFFGQGTRLTVV.

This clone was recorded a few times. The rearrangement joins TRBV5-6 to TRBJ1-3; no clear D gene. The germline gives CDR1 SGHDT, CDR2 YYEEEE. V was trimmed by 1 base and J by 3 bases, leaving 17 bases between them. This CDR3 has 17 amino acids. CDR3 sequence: CASSLMGAGRLGNTIYF. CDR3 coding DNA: TGTGCCAGCAGCTTGATGGGCGCCGGAAGGCTTGGAAACACCATATATTTT.

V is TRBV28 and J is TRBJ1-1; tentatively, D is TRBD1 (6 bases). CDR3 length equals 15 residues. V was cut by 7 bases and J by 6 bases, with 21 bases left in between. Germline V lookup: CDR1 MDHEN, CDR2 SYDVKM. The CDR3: CASNHQGIRIAEAFF. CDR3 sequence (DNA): TGTGCCAGCAACCACCAGGGGATCCGGATCGCTGAAGCTTTCTTT. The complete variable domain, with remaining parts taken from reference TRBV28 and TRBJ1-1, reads DVKVTQSSRYLVKRTGEKVFLECVQDMDHENMFWYRQDPGLGLRLIYFSYDVKMKEKGDIPEGYSVSREKKERFSLILESASTNQTSMYLCASNHQGIRIAEAFFGQGTRLTVV.

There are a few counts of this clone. The CDR3 DNA reads TGTGCCATCAGTGAGTCTACAGGGGCTAATGAAAAACTGTTTTTT. This encodes CAISESTGANEKLFF. The chain joins TRBV10-3 to TRBJ1-4, with 7 bases aligning to TRBD1. This CDR3 has 15 residues. Germline V gives CDR1 ENHRY, CDR2 SYGVKD. Trimming cost V 0 bases and J 3 bases; bases outside gene matches: 1.

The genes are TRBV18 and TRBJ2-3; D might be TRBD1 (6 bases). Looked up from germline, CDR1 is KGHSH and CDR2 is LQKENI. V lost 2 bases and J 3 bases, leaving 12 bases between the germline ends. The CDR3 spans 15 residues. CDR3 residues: CASSPTGDRTDTQYF. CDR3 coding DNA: TGTGCCAGCTCACCAACGGGCGACAGGACAGATACGCAGTATTTT.

CDR3 sequence (DNA): TGTGCCAGCAGCTTGGAGTGGGGCAGGGGTAATGAGCAGTTCTTC. Its protein product is CASSLEWGRGNEQFF. The V and J genes are TRBV5-6 and TRBJ2-1; perhaps TRBD1 as D (6 bases). CDR3 length: 15 amino acids. CDR1 is SGHDT, CDR2 YYEEEE, per germline. V was shortened by 0 bases and J by 7 bases, with 14 bases between the two germline ends.